What follows are 32 T cell receptor beta chains derived from one specimen sequenced in a study of T cells in localized non-small cell lung cancer. TCRdb's table, derived via immunoSEQ multiplex PCR, lists solely in-frame clones and lacks some. The profile shows roughly 35,000 clones, over 80% of them singletons. This specimen consisted of peripheral blood, obtained before any cancer treatment. The receptor source for this set is a woman aged 35 to 70 with stage I lung adenocarcinoma.

V and J are TRBV13 and TRBJ2-6, with 9 bases aligning to TRBD2. J lost 0 bases, V lost 3 bases, and 3 bases had no gene match. Germline CDR1 and CDR2: PRHDT and FYEKMQ (reference sequence). This CDR3 is 17 amino acids long. Written as DNA, the CDR3 is TGTGCCAGCAGCTTGGTTAGCGGGAGCTCTGGGGCCAACGTCCTGACTTTC. Protein sequence: CASSLVSGSSGANVLTF. Full variable domain (remainder filled in from reference TRBV13 and TRBJ2-6): AAGVIQSPRHLIKEKRETATLKCYPIPRHDTVYWYQQGPGQDPQFLISFYEKMQSDKGSIPDRFSAQQFSDYHSELNMSSLELGDSALYFCASSLVSGSSGANVLTFGAGSRLTVL.

V gene TRBV15 combines with J gene TRBJ2-7; D remains ambiguous. Germline-derived CDR1 and CDR2 are LNHNV and YYDKDF (reference sequence). Trimming removed 0 bases at V and 3 bases at J, with 9 bases between. CDR3 length equals 14 residues. DNA of the CDR3: TGTGCCACCAGCAGAGATCCAGAAAGCTACGAGCAGTACTTC. Translated: CATSRDPESYEQYF.

The CDR3 reads CASSKGHFYGYTF. The CDR3 DNA reads TGTGCCAGCAGCAAGGGACACTTCTATGGCTACACCTTC. The V and J genes are TRBV7-2 and TRBJ1-2, with D possibly being TRBD1 (6 bases). Trimming cost V 5 bases and J 4 bases, with 11 bases left between them. The CDR3 covers 13 residues. From germline, CDR1 is SGHTA and CDR2 FQGNSA. Supplemented by reference TRBV7-2 and TRBJ1-2, the full variable domain reads GAGVSQSPSNKVTEKGKDVELRCDPISGHTALYWYRQSLGQGLEFLIYFQGNSAPDKSGLPSDRFSAERTGGSVSTLTIQRTQQEDSAVYLCASSKGHFYGYTFGSGTRLTVV.

The CDR3 loop reads CATSRRGANTGELFF. As DNA, the CDR3 is TGTGCCACCAGCCGCCGGGGGGCCAACACCGGGGAGCTGTTTTTT. The genes are TRBV15 and TRBJ2-2, with D possibly matching TRBD2 (7 bases). The CDR3 contains 15 residues. Germline assignment: CDR1 LNHNV and CDR2 YYDKDF (reference sequence). Trimming shortened V by 5 bases and J by 2 bases, and 12 bases separated the two germline ends. Looking up the rest from reference TRBV15 and TRBJ2-2 gives the full variable domain: DAMVIQNPRYQVTQFGKPVTLSCSQTLNHNVMYWYQQKSSQAPKLLFHYYDKDFNNEADTPDNFQSRRPNTSFCFLDIRSPGLGDTAMYLCATSRRGANTGELFFGEGSRLTVL.

The V gene is TRBV6-1, the J gene TRBJ2-7; D remains unclear. Germline assignment: CDR1 MNHNS and CDR2 SASEGT. The CDR3 is 13 amino acids. Trimming removed 3 bases from V and 0 bases from J, with 6 bases in between. The CDR3: CASSDGSSYEQYF. Here the CDR3 DNA reads TGTGCCAGCAGTGACGGCAGCTCCTACGAGCAGTACTTC.

This chain uses TRBV7-8 with TRBJ2-1, with a possible D match to TRBD2 (5 bases). The V gene's germline CDR1 is SGHVS and CDR2 FQNEAQ. Trimming left V 2 bases short and J 4 bases short, with 9 bases between. The CDR3 is made up of 14 amino acids. For the CDR3, the DNA is TGTGCCAGCAGCTTAAACGGCGGGTACAATGAGCAGTTCTTC. This codes for CASSLNGGYNEQFF.

The chain combines TRBV19 with TRBJ1-2, with D possibly TRBD1 on 6 matching bases. The CDR3 consists of 13 residues. V was shortened by 5 bases and J by 3 bases, with 10 bases between the two germline ends. CDR1 LNHDA and CDR2 SQIVND come from the germline V gene (reference sequence). CDR3 coding DNA: TGTGCCAGTAGTCCCGCAGGGGACTATGGCTACACCTTC. It is translated as CASSPAGDYGYTF.

The chain carries TRBV18 and TRBJ1-2, with 8 positions matching TRBD1. Per the germline V gene, CDR1 is KGHSH and CDR2 is LQKENI. This CDR3 contains 12 residues. The J segment lost 4 bases and the V segment lost 5 bases, leaving 0 bases of the junction unmatched. CDR3 sequence (DNA): TGTGCCAGCTCAGGACAGGGCTATGGCTACACCTTC. This codes for CASSGQGYGYTF.

J is TRBJ1-4 and V is TRBV28; 12 bases fit TRBD1. CDR1 is MDHEN and CDR2 is SYDVKM in the germline V gene. J was trimmed by 7 bases and V by 8 bases; bases with no gene match: 11. This CDR3 is built from 16 residues. This chain's CDR3 is CASHRDRGRRSEKLFF. CDR3 coding DNA: TGTGCCAGCCACAGGGACAGGGGGCGGCGGAGTGAAAAACTGTTTTTT.

V usage is TRBV29-1 and J usage is TRBJ2-1; 8 nucleotides match TRBD1. Trimming at V came to 6 bases and at J to 2 bases, leaving 3 bases not matched to a gene. The CDR3 length is 13 residues. Germline CDR1 and CDR2: SQVTM and ANQGSEA. The CDR3 spells CSVQTGAYNEQFF. The CDR3 nucleotides read TGCAGCGTCCAGACAGGGGCCTACAATGAGCAGTTCTTC.

The V gene is TRBV7-6, the J gene TRBJ2-7; D possibly corresponds to TRBD1 (6 bases). The CDR3 extends over 14 amino acids. The V end was cut by 5 bases, the J end by 2 bases, with 13 bases between. Germline V gene lookup returns CDR1 SGHVS and CDR2 FNYEAQ. CDR3 sequence: CASSPQGRAYEQYF. The CDR3 nucleotides are TGTGCCAGCAGCCCCCAGGGGCGCGCCTACGAGCAGTACTTC.

The DNA of the CDR3 is TGTGCCAGTAGTACTTCTACGGGAAGCTCCTACGAGCAGTACTTC. Protein sequence: CASSTSTGSSYEQYF. The chain joins TRBV19 to TRBJ2-7; possibly TRBD2 for D (5 bases). The CDR3 spans 15 residues. The germline gives CDR1 LNHDA, CDR2 SQIVND (reference sequence). Deletions cut 4 bases from V and 0 bases from J, with 13 bases between.

The chain links TRBV21-1 to TRBJ2-1; TRBD1 is the table's D call, not checked against the DNA. TRBV21-1 is a recognized pseudogene. This CDR3 has 16 amino acids. For the CDR3, the DNA is TGTGCCAGCATGGGACGGGACAGGGAAGGGTACGGCCAACCGTTCTTC. Its translation is CASMGRDREGYGQPFF.

This clone has only one observation. The V gene is TRBV5-1, the J gene TRBJ2-1, with 9 bases matching TRBD2. The V segment lost 0 bases and the J segment 4 bases; nucleotides outside the gene matches: 5. The CDR3 loop spans 16 amino acids. CDR1 and CDR2 from the germline V gene are SGHRS and YFSETQ. CDR3 sequence: CASSLGGGREYNEQFF. The CDR3, as DNA: TGCGCCAGCAGCTTGGGGGGCGGGAGGGAGTACAATGAGCAGTTCTTC.

V is TRBV19 and J is TRBJ2-6; D may correspond to TRBD1 or TRBD2 (5 bases each). This CDR3 is built from 19 residues. Trimming left V 10 bases short and J 0 bases short, with 25 bases between. Germline V gene sequence: CDR1 LNHDA, CDR2 SQIVND (reference sequence). CDR3: CAIRSGRTRDYSGANVLTF. CDR3 coding DNA: TGTGCCATCAGATCTGGCCGGACACGGGATTACTCTGGGGCCAACGTCCTGACTTTC.

This clone appeared a single time. This chain uses TRBV5-1 with TRBJ2-1, with D hard to call. Germline CDR1 reads SGHRS; CDR2 reads YFSETQ. The V end was cut by 3 bases, the J end by 4 bases, with 14 bases between. The CDR3 is 15 residues long. The CDR3 DNA follows: TGCGCCAGCAGCTACAATTCCTTTAGGTACAATGAGCAGTTCTTC. It specifies CASSYNSFRYNEQFF. Supplemented by reference TRBV5-1 and TRBJ2-1, the full variable domain reads KAGVTQTPRYLIKTRGQQVTLSCSPISGHRSVSWYQQTPGQGLQFLFEYFSETQRNKGNFPGRFSGRQFSNSRSEMNVSTLELGDSALYLCASSYNSFRYNEQFFGPGTRLTVL.

V usage is TRBV14 and J usage is TRBJ2-7, with 11 bases identical to TRBD1. J lost 6 bases, V lost 5 bases, and 6 bases had no gene match. CDR1 is SGHDN and CDR2 is FVKESK in the germline V gene. This CDR3 is 14 amino acids long. CDR3 coding DNA: TGTGCCAGCAGCTTAAGGACAGGGGGCGCCGAGCAGTACTTC. This codes for CASSLRTGGAEQYF.

This chain links TRBV9 with TRBJ2-5; 7 positions match TRBD2. Germline CDR1 and CDR2: SGDLS and YYNGEE. The CDR3 totals 16 residues. J lost 5 bases, V lost 0 bases, and 10 bases had no gene match. DNA of the CDR3: TGTGCCAGCAGCGTAGCTGCGGGAGCCGGGCGGGAGACCCAGTACTTC. It codes for CASSVAAGAGRETQYF.

The table lists this clone with a count of one. The J gene is TRBJ1-1, the V gene TRBV5-1; D is unclear. Trimming stripped 3 bases from V and 0 bases from J, with 12 bases between. The CDR3 is 15 residues long. CDR1 and CDR2 (germline): SGHRS, YFSETQ. For the CDR3, the DNA is TGCGCCAGCAGCTCTGCGACGGATATGAACACTGAAGCTTTCTTT. Amino acid sequence: CASSSATDMNTEAFF.

The CDR3 nucleotides read TGCGCCAGCAGCCAAGAATCGTTTACGGGGACTAGCGGGCGGAATGAGCAGTTCTTC. Its translation: CASSQESFTGTSGRNEQFF. The genes are TRBV4-1 and TRBJ2-1; 12 bases are a match to TRBD2. Germline CDR1 MGHRA, CDR2 YSYEKL. The CDR3 runs 19 residues. With 0 bases clipped from V and 7 bases from J, the junction kept 13 bases outside the gene matches.

The genes are TRBV7-8 and TRBJ2-3; D may be TRBD2 (5 bases). The V gene lost 5 bases and the J gene lost 10 bases, with 19 bases spanning the gap. This CDR3 is 14 amino acids long. Germline V gene lookup returns CDR1 SGHVS and CDR2 FQNEAQ. The CDR3 spells CASSPLLDSFAQYF. The CDR3 DNA reads TGTGCCAGCAGCCCCTTACTAGATTCGTTTGCGCAGTATTTT.

The chain employs TRBV15 and TRBJ2-7, with 7 bases that match TRBD1. V shed 3 bases and J 6 bases; nucleotides not matched to a gene: 11. The CDR3 extends over 15 amino acids. The germline CDR1 and CDR2 sequences are LNHNV and YYDKDF (reference sequence). The CDR3 coding sequence is TGTGCCACCAGCAGGAGAGGGGGCGCGTCCGCCGAGCAGTACTTC. This translates into CATSRRGGASAEQYF. The variable domain in full, with the rest retrieved from reference TRBV15 and TRBJ2-7, is DAMVIQNPRYQVTQFGKPVTLSCSQTLNHNVMYWYQQKSSQAPKLLFHYYDKDFNNEADTPDNFQSRRPNTSFCFLDIRSPGLGDTAMYLCATSRRGGASAEQYFGPGTRLTVT.

The V and J genes are TRBV28 and TRBJ1-5; the D is unclear. Germline CDR1 reads MDHEN; CDR2 reads SYDVKM. V lost 3 bases to trimming and J lost 6 bases, with 15 bases between them. This CDR3 comprises 15 residues. CDR3 protein: CASSFGGSSGQPQHF. The CDR3 bases are TGTGCCAGCAGTTTCGGTGGGAGTTCGGGTCAGCCCCAGCATTTT.

The chain couples TRBV25-1 to TRBJ1-2, with D possibly TRBD1 on 5 matching bases. V was clipped by 3 bases and J by 2 bases, with 13 bases between them. Germline CDR1 is MGHDK and CDR2 is SYGVNS. The CDR3 extends over 15 amino acids. The CDR3 loop reads CASSDWTGGNYGYTF. Written as DNA, the CDR3 is TGTGCCAGCAGTGATTGGACCGGGGGAAACTATGGCTACACCTTC.

The chain is built from TRBV5-1 and TRBJ2-6; the D is unclear. CDR1 and CDR2 (germline): SGHRS, YFSETQ. The V end lost 0 bases, the J end lost 0 bases, and 13 bases lay between the germline ends. The CDR3 covers 18 residues. In nucleotides, the CDR3 is TGCGCCAGCAGCTTGGTGTTGAGCCAAAGCTCTGGGGCCAACGTCCTGACTTTC. The encoded protein is CASSLVLSQSSGANVLTF.

The chain carries TRBV7-3 and TRBJ1-2; D gene ambiguous. The CDR3 runs to 14 residues. Trimming took off 5 bases at V and 1 base at J, with 11 bases between the two ends. Per germline, CDR1 SGHTA and CDR2 FQGTGA. The CDR3, as DNA: TGTGCCAGCAGCAGAGGACGGATTAACTATGGCTACACCTTC. Amino acids: CASSRGRINYGYTF.

The rearrangement links TRBV4-1 to TRBJ2-3, with 8 bases fitting TRBD2. V was clipped by 0 bases and J by 1 base; unmatched bases: 6. Germline assignment: CDR1 MGHRA and CDR2 YSYEKL. The CDR3 contains 17 residues. CDR3 sequence reads: CASSQEGREAGTDTQYF. The CDR3, as DNA: TGCGCCAGCAGCCAAGAGGGGCGGGAGGCGGGCACAGATACGCAGTATTTT.

CDR3 DNA: TGTGCCAGCAGCTGGGGCCAGATGGCTTTCTTT. Translated: CASSWGQMAFF. The chain is built from TRBV5-6 and TRBJ1-1; possible D gene TRBD1, 5 bases. The V end lost 3 bases, the J end lost 11 bases, and 11 bases lay between the germline ends. This CDR3 has 11 amino acids. Per germline, CDR1 SGHDT and CDR2 YYEEEE.

This clone has just a few counts. The chain joins TRBV7-9 to TRBJ1-2; no reliable D call. V lost 6 bases, J lost 4 bases, and 12 bases lay in between. The CDR3 is made up of 13 amino acids. Germline CDR1 is SEHNR and CDR2 is FQNEAQ (reference sequence). In DNA, the CDR3 is TGTGCCAGCAGGGATAGTCTTTTCTATGGCTACACCTTC. Translated, it gives CASRDSLFYGYTF. Based on the CDR3 plus reference TRBV7-9 and TRBJ1-2, the full variable domain is DTGVSQNPRHKITKRGQNVTFRCDPISEHNRLYWYRQTLGQGPEFLTYFQNEAQLEKSRLLSDRFSAERPKGSFSTLEIQRTEQGDSAMYLCASRDSLFYGYTFGSGTRLTVV.

As to this clone: An end of the junction differs from the germline gene, which may be a read error. V usage is TRBV6-1 and J usage is TRBJ2-7; 8 bases agree with TRBD2. The germline gives CDR1 MNHNS, CDR2 SASEGT. This CDR3 comprises 10 residues. CDR3 protein: CASRLGGGDF. CDR3 bases: TGTGCCAGCCGCCTCGGGGGGGGCGACTTC.

The chain is built from TRBV9 and TRBJ2-5, with 11 bases identical to TRBD2. Per the germline V gene, CDR1 is SGDLS and CDR2 is YYNGEE. With 4 bases clipped from V and 2 bases from J, the junction kept 10 bases outside the gene matches. CDR3 length equals 17 residues. CDR3 region: CASSSQLGTSGQETQYF. In DNA form, the CDR3 reads TGTGCCAGCAGCTCCCAGCTTGGGACTAGCGGACAAGAGACCCAGTACTTC.

This clone turned up a few times. This sequence joins TRBV19 and TRBJ1-1; D is uncertain. The germline V gene has CDR1 LNHDA and CDR2 SQIVND (reference sequence). Trimming shortened V by 1 base and J by 4 bases, and 10 bases separated the two germline ends. The CDR3 runs to 14 residues. In nucleotides, the CDR3 is TGTGCCAGTAGTATAGGTTCAGGTTCCACTGAAGCTTTCTTT. This codes for CASSIGSGSTEAFF.